This T cell receptor (beta chain) was profiled in a study of cytomegalovirus exposure and HLA in healthy donors. Overall study: Researchers previously reported finding 90 million to 130 million unique TCR beta sequences from about 170 million T cells.

V shed 5 bases, J shed 8 bases, and the junction held 6 bases outside the gene matches. The CDR3 runs to 15 residues. Germline CDR1 and CDR2: SEHNR and FQNEAQ (reference sequence). Vbeta (60) and Jbeta (13) primers were used in the PCR. Sequencing used immunoSEQ multiplex PCR; TCRdb keeps in-frame clones, though not all of them. The sample shows about 190,000 clones, roughly 86% of them seen only once. The TCR sequence derives from a man between 40 and 49 years old in good health and CMV-seropositive. The source material was PBMCs. This rearrangement joins TRBV7-9 to TRBJ2-1; 13 nucleotides align to TRBD2. CDR3 DNA: TGTGCCAGCAGCAAACTAGCGGGGGGGCGGGATGAGCAGTTCTTC. Its protein product is CASSKLAGGRDEQFF. Full variable domain (rest looked up from reference TRBV7-9 and TRBJ2-1): DTGVSQNPRHKITKRGQNVTFRCDPISEHNRLYWYRQTLGQGPEFLTYFQNEAQLEKSRLLSDRFSAERPKGSFSTLEIQRTEQGDSAMYLCASSKLAGGRDEQFFGPGTRLTVL.